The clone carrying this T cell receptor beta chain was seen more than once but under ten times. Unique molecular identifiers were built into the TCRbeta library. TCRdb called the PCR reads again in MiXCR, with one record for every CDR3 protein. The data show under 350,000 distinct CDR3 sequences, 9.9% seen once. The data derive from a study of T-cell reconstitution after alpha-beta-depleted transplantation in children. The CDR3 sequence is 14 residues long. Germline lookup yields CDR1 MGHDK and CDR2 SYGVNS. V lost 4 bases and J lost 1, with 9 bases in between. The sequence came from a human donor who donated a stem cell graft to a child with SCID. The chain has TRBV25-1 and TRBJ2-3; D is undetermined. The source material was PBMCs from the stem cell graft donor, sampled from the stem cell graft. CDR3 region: CASSALSGTDTQYF. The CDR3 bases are TGTGCCAGCAGTGCGCTCTCTGGCACAGATACGCAGTATTTT.